The present TCR beta chain was sequenced within a study of CD8+ T cells in alopecia areata. Sequencing relied on a cDNA template that was reverse transcribed from extracted RNA. Here immunoSEQ multiplex PCR was the method, and the copy in TCRdb shows in-frame clones only, minus some. The top ten hold around 0.48% of the sample, which has 200,000 to 250,000 clones, roughly two fifths seen once. Regarding treatment: oral pan-JAK inhibitor, 5-10 mg twice daily. The CDR3 is 14 residues long. Germline CDR1 is LGHNT and CDR2 is FRNRAP. The germline V and J ends were trimmed by 5 bases and 4 bases, with 14 bases remaining between them.

The receptor comes from a human donor with alopecia areata. The gene calls are TRBV12-5 and TRBJ1-1, with D uncertain. The sequences come from CD4+ T cells sorted from blood, collected at roughly week 30, from a patient treated with tofacitinib. CDR3 residues: CASGPQGKGTEAFF. As DNA, the CDR3 is TGTGCTAGTGGTCCTCAAGGGAAGGGCACTGAAGCTTTCTTT. Full variable domain (rest looked up from reference TRBV12-5 and TRBJ1-1): DARVTQTPRHKVTEMGQEVTMRCQPILGHNTVFWYRQTMMQGLELLAYFRNRAPLDDSGMPKDRFSAEMPDATLATLKIQPSEPRDSAVYFCASGPQGKGTEAFFGQGTRLTVV.